This T cell receptor beta chain emerged from a study of metastatic and nonmetastatic thyroid tumors. Every patient underwent thyroid surgery untreated. MiXCR re-clonotyped the PCR reads for TCRdb. The table includes roughly 71,000 clones, around 20% detected once. This clone was seen many times. This CDR3 region has 16 residues. The germline CDR1 and CDR2 sequences are MNHEY and SMNVEV (reference sequence). V lost 7 bases and J lost 0; bases outside the gene matches: 10. The chain carries TRBV27 and TRBJ2-3, with TRBD2 identical over 7 bases. The TCR sequence derives from a female donor with papillary thyroid cancer or a benign thyroid nodule (not recorded which). Some clones in this sample may be carry-over from other donors' samples. Sequenced input: blood. The CDR3 sequence is CASKPGAGSSTDTQYF. The DNA of the CDR3 is TGTGCCAGCAAACCCGGAGCGGGATCTAGCACAGATACGCAGTATTTT.